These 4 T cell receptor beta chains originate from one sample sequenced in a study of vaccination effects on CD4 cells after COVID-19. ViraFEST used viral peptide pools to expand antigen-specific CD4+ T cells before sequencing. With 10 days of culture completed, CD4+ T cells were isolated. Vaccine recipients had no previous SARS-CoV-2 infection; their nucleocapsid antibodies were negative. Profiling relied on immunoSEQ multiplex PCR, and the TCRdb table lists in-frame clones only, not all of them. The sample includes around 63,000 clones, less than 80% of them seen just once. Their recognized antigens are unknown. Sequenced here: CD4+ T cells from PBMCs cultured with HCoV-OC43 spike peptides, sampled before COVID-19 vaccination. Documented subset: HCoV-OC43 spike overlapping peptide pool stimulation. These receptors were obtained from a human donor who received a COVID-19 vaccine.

The CDR3 coding sequence is TGTGCCAGCAGTTCAGACAGGGGAAATCGCGGCTACACCTTC. Translation: CASSSDRGNRGYTF. V usage is TRBV2 and J usage is TRBJ1-2; TRBD1 aligns across 8 bases. CDR1 is SNHLY, CDR2 FYNNEI, per germline. V lost 5 bases to trimming and J lost 8 bases; unmatched junction nucleotides: 10. The CDR3 runs to 14 residues.

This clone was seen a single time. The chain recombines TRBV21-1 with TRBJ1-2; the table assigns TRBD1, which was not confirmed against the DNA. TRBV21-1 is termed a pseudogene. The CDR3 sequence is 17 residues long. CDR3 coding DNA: TGTGCCAGCAGCAAAGCAGCGGCGACAGGGGGCAGCTATGGCTACACCTTC. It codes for CASSKAAATGGSYGYTF.

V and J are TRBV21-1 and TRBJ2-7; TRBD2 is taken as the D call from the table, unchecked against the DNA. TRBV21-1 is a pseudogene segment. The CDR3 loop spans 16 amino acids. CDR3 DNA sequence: TGTGCCAGCAGCAAGGCTGATGGGACTAGCGGCTACGAGCAGTACGTC. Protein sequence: CASSKADGTSGYEQYV.

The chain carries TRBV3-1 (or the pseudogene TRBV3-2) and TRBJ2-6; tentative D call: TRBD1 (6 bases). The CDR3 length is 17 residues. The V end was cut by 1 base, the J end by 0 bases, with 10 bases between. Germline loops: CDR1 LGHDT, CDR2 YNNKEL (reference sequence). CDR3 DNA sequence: TGTGCCAGCAGCCAAGGGCAGGGGACCTCTGGGGCCAACGTCCTGACTTTC. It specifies CASSQGQGTSGANVLTF.